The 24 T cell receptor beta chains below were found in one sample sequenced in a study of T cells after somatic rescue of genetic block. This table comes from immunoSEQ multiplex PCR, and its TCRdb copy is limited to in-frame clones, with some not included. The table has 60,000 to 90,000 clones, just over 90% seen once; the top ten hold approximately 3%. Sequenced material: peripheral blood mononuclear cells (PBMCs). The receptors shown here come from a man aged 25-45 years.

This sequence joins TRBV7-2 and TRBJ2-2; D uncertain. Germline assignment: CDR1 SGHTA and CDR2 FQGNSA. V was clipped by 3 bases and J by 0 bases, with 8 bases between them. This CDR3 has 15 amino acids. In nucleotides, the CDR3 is TGTGCCAGCAGCTTTGCGGTAGCGAACACCGGGGAGCTGTTTTTT. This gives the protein CASSFAVANTGELFF.

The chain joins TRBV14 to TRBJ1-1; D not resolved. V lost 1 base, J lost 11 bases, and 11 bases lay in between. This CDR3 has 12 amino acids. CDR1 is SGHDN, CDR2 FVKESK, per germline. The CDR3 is CASSQVSGEAFF. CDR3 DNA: TGTGCCAGCAGCCAAGTATCCGGGGAGGCTTTCTTT.

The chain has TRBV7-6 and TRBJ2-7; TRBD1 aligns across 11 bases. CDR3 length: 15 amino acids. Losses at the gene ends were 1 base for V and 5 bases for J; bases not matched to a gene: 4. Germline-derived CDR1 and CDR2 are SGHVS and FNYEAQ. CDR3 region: CASSLGGQGVHEQYF. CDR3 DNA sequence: TGTGCCAGCAGCTTAGGGGGACAGGGGGTCCACGAGCAGTACTTC. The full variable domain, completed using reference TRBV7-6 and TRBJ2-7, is GAGVSQSPRYKVTKRGQDVALRCDPISGHVSLYWYRQALGQGPEFLTYFNYEAQQDKSGLPNDRFSAERPEGSISTLTIQRTEQRDSAMYRCASSLGGQGVHEQYFGPGTRLTVT.

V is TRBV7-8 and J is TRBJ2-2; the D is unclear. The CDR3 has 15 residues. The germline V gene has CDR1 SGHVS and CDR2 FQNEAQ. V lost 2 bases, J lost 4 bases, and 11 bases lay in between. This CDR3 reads CASSLSGAFTGELFF. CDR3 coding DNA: TGTGCCAGCAGCTTATCAGGAGCCTTCACCGGGGAGCTGTTTTTT.

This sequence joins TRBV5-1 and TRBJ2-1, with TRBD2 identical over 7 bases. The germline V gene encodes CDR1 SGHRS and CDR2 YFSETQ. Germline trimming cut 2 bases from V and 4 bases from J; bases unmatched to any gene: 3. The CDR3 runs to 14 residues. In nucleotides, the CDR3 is TGCGCCAGCAGCTTCCGGGGGGAATACAATGAGCAGTTCTTC. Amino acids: CASSFRGEYNEQFF.

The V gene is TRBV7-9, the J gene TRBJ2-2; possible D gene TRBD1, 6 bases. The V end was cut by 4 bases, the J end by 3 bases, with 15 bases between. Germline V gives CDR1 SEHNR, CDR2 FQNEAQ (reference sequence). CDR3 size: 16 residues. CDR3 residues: CASSSPTGAYTGELFF. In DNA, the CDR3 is TGTGCCAGCAGCTCCCCGACAGGAGCCTACACCGGGGAGCTGTTTTTT. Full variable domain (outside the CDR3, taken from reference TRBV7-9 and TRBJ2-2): DTGVSQNPRHKITKRGQNVTFRCDPISEHNRLYWYRQTLGQGPEFLTYFQNEAQLEKSRLLSDRFSAERPKGSFSTLEIQRTEQGDSAMYLCASSSPTGAYTGELFFGEGSRLTVL.

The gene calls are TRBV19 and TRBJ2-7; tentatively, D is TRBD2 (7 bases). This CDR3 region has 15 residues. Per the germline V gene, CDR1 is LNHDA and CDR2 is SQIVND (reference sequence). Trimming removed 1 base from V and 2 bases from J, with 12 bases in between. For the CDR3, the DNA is TGTGCCAGTAGTATAGTCGGCGGGGGCACCTACGAGCAGTACTTC. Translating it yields CASSIVGGGTYEQYF. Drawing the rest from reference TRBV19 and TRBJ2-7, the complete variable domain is DGGITQSPKYLFRKEGQNVTLSCEQNLNHDAMYWYRQDPGQGLRLIYYSQIVNDFQKGDIAEGYSVSREKKESFPLTVTSAQKNPTAFYLCASSIVGGGTYEQYFGPGTRLTVT.

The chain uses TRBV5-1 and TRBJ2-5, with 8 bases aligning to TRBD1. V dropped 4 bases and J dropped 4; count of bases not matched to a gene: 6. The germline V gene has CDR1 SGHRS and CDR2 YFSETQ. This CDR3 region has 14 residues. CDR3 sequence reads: CASSPLGQGETQYF. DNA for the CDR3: TGCGCCAGCAGCCCACTCGGACAGGGAGAGACCCAGTACTTC.

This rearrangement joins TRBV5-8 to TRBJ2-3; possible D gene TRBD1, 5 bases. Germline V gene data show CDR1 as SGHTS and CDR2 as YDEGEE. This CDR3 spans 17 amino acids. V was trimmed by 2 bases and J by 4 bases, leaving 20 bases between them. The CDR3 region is CASSFLGQGLVADTQYF. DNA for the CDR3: TGTGCCAGCAGCTTTCTTGGGCAGGGCTTAGTCGCAGATACGCAGTATTTT.

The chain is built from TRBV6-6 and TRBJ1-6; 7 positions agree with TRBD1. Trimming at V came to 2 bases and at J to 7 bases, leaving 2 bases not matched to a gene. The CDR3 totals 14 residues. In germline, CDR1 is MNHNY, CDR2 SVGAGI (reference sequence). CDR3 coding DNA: TGTGCCAGCAGTTACCGGGACAGAAATTCACCCCTCCACTTT. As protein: CASSYRDRNSPLHF.

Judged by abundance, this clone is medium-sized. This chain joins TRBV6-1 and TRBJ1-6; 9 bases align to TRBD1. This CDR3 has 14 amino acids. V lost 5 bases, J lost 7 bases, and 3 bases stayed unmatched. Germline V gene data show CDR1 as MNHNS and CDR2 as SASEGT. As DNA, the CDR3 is TGTGCCAGCAGTTCCGGGACAGGGAATTCACCCCTCCACTTT. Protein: CASSSGTGNSPLHF.

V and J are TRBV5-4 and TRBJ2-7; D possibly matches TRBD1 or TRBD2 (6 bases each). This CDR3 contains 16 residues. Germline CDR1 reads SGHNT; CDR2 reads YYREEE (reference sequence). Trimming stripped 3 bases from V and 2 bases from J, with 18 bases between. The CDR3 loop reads CASSSGDTSPPYEQYF. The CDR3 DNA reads TGTGCCAGCAGCTCGGGGGACACCTCGCCCCCCTACGAGCAGTACTTC. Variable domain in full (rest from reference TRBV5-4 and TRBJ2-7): ETGVTQSPTHLIKTRGQQVTLRCSSQSGHNTVSWYQQALGQGPQFIFQYYREEENGRGNFPPRFSGLQFPNYSSELNVNALELDDSALYLCASSSGDTSPPYEQYFGPGTRLTVT.

The CDR3 DNA reads as TGTGCCAGCAGCGGGACTAGTACATTTAATGAGCAGTTCTTC. Translation gives CASSGTSTFNEQFF. The J gene is TRBJ2-1, the V gene TRBV5-4; TRBD2 agrees at 8 bases. The CDR3 extends over 14 amino acids. The germline gives CDR1 SGHNT, CDR2 YYREEE (reference sequence). V lost 4 bases, J lost 7 bases, and 7 bases stayed unmatched. The full variable domain, in which reference TRBV5-4 and TRBJ2-1 provide the parts outside the CDR3, is ETGVTQSPTHLIKTRGQQVTLRCSSQSGHNTVSWYQQALGQGPQFIFQYYREEENGRGNFPPRFSGLQFPNYSSELNVNALELDDSALYLCASSGTSTFNEQFFGPGTRLTVL.

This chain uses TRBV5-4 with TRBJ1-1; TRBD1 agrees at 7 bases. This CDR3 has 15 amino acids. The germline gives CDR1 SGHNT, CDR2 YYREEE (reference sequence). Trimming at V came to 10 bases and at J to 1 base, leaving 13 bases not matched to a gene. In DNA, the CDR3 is TGTGCCGGACGACAGGGTATAAGGGCGAACACTGAAGCTTTCTTT. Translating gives CAGRQGIRANTEAFF. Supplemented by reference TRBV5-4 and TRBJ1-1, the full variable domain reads ETGVTQSPTHLIKTRGQQVTLRCSSQSGHNTVSWYQQALGQGPQFIFQYYREEENGRGNFPPRFSGLQFPNYSSELNVNALELDDSALYLCAGRQGIRANTEAFFGQGTRLTVV.

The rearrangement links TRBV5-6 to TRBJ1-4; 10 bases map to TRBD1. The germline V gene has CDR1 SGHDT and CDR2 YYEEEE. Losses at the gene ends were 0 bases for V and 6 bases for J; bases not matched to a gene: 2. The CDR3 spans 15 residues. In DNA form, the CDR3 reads TGTGCCAGCAGCTTGGGAGGGACAGGGGATGAAAAACTGTTTTTT. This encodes CASSLGGTGDEKLFF.

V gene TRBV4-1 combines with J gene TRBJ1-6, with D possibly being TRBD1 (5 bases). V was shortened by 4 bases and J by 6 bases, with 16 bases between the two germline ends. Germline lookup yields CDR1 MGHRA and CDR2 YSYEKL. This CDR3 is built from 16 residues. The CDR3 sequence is CASSRPSGGGNSPLHF. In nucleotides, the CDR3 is TGCGCCAGCAGCCGCCCCTCCGGGGGTGGTAATTCACCCCTCCACTTT.

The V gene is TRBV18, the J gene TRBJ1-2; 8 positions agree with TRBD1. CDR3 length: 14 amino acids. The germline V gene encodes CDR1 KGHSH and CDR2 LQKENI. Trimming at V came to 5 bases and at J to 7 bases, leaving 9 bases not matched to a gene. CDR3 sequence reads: CASSADRGLGGYTF. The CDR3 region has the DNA TGTGCCAGCTCAGCTGACAGGGGTCTAGGTGGCTACACCTTC. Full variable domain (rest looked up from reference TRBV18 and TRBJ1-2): NAGVMQNPRHLVRRRGQEARLRCSPMKGHSHVYWYRQLPEEGLKFMVYLQKENIIDESGMPKERFSAEFPKEGPSILRIQQVVRGDSAAYFCASSADRGLGGYTFGSGTRLTVV.

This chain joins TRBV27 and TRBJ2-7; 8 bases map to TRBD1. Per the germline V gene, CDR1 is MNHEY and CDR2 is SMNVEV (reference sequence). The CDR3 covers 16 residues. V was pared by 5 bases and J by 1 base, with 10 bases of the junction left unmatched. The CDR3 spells CASSVGQGLVSYEQYF. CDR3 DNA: TGTGCCAGCAGTGTCGGACAGGGATTGGTTTCCTACGAGCAGTACTTC.

The CDR3 reads CASSQDVGQGNEKLFF. The CDR3 nucleotides are TGCGCCAGCAGCCAAGATGTGGGACAGGGTAATGAAAAACTGTTTTTT. The V call is TRBV4-1, the J call TRBJ1-4, with TRBD1 matching over 9 bases. From germline, CDR1 is MGHRA and CDR2 YSYEKL. J was trimmed by 4 bases and V by 0 bases; bases with no gene match: 3. CDR3 length: 16 residues.

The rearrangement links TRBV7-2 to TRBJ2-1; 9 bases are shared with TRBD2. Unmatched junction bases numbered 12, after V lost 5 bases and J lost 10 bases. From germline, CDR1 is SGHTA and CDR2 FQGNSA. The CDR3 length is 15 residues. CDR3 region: CASSGGSGRSQEQFF. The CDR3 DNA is TGTGCCAGCAGCGGCGGGAGCGGGAGGTCTCAGGAGCAGTTCTTC.

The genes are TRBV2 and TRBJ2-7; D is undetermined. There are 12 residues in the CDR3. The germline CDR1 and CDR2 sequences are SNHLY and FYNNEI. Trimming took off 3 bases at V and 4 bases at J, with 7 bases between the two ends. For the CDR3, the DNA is TGTGCCAGCAGTGAGAACGATTACGAGCAGTACTTC. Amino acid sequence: CASSENDYEQYF.

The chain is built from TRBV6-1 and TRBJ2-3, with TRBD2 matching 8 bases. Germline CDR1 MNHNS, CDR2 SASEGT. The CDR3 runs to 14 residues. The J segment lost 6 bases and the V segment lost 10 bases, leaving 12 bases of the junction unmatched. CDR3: CAIQIAGRLDTQYF. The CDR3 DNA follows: TGTGCCATACAGATAGCGGGACGATTGGATACGCAGTATTTT.

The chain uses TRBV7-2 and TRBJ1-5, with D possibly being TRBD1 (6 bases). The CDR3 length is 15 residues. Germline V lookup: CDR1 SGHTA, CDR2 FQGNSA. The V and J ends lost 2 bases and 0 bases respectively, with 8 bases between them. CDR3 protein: CASSLQGSSNQPQHF. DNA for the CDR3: TGTGCCAGCAGCTTACAGGGGAGTAGCAATCAGCCCCAGCATTTT. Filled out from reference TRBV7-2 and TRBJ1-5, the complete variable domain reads GAGVSQSPSNKVTEKGKDVELRCDPISGHTALYWYRQSLGQGLEFLIYFQGNSAPDKSGLPSDRFSAERTGGSVSTLTIQRTQQEDSAVYLCASSLQGSSNQPQHFGDGTRLSIL.

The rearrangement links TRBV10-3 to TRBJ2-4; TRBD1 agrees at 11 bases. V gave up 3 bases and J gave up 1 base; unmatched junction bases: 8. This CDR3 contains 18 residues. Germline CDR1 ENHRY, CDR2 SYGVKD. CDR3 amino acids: CAISDQGTGGTAKNIQYF. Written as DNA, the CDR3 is TGTGCCATCAGTGATCAAGGGACAGGGGGTACTGCCAAAAACATTCAGTACTTC.